These 3 T cell receptor beta chains share one sample of origin, sequenced in a study of cytomegalovirus exposure and HLA in healthy donors. Researchers ran the PCR with 60 Vbeta and 13 Jbeta primers. Measured with immunoSEQ multiplex PCR; TCRdb has only the in-frame clones, and not every one. Altogether approximately 170,000 clones are present, about 76% being singletons, with the ten largest covering about 5.4%. The sequencing sample was made of PBMCs. The receptors were gathered from a young woman in good health and CMV-seropositive.

This clone was recorded only once. The chain couples TRBV10-3 to TRBJ2-3, with D uncertain. CDR3 length: 14 amino acids. Trimming removed 8 bases from V and 0 bases from J, with 12 bases in between. Germline CDR1 ENHRY, CDR2 SYGVKD. The CDR3 region is CAIRPETSTDTQYF. The CDR3 nucleotides read TGTGCCATCCGACCCGAGACTAGCACAGATACGCAGTATTTT.

The table lists this clone with a few counts. The rearrangement uses TRBV25-1 and TRBJ1-1, with TRBD1 as a possible D gene (6 bases). The CDR3 totals 15 residues. V shed 2 bases and J shed 10 bases, with 20 bases lying between them. Germline V gene lookup returns CDR1 MGHDK and CDR2 SYGVNS. The CDR3 here is CASSEQTGTTKGAFF. The CDR3, as DNA: TGTGCCAGCAGTGAACAAACCGGGACAACCAAAGGAGCTTTCTTT.

The chain recombines TRBV2 with TRBJ1-2; 10 bases agree with TRBD1. Germline CDR1 is SNHLY and CDR2 is FYNNEI. Losses at the gene ends were 7 bases for V and 4 bases for J; bases not matched to a gene: 3. The CDR3 contains 13 residues. DNA of the CDR3: TGTGCCAGCACCTGGACAGGGGGCTATGGCTACACCTTC. Its protein is CASTWTGGYGYTF.